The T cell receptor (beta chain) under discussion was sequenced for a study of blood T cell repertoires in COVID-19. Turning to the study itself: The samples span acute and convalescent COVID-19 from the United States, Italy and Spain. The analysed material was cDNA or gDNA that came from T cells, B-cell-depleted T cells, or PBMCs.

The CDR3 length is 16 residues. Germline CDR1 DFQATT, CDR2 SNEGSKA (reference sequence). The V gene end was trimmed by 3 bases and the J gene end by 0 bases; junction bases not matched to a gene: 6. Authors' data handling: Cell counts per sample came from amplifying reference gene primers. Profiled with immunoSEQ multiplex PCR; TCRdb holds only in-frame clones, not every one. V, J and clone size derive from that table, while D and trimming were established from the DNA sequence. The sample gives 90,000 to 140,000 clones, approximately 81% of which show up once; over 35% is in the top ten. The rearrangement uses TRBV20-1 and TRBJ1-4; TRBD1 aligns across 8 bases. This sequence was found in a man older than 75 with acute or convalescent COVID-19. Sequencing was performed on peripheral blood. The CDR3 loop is CSASPTGAATNEKLFF. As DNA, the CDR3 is TGCAGTGCTAGTCCGACAGGGGCTGCAACTAATGAAAAACTGTTTTTT.